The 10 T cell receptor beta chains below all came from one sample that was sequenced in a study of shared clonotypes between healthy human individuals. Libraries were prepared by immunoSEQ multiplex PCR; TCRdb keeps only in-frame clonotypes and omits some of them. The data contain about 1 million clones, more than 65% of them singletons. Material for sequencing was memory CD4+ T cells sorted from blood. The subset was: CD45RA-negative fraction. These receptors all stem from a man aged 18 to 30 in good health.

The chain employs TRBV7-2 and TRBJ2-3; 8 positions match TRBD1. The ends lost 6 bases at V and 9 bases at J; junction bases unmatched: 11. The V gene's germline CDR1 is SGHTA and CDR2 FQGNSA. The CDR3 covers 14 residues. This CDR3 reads CASRPPGQATTQYF. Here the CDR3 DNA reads TGTGCCAGCAGACCTCCGGGACAGGCAACAACGCAGTATTTT.

The CDR3 protein is CASSFGPASPLEQYF. The CDR3 DNA reads TGTGCCAGCAGCTTTGGGCCGGCAAGCCCACTCGAGCAGTACTTC. The rearrangement uses TRBV5-6 and TRBJ2-7; D remains ambiguous. CDR1 is SGHDT and CDR2 is YYEEEE in the germline V gene. Trimming stripped 2 bases from V and 6 bases from J, with 18 bases between. The CDR3 has 15 amino acids.

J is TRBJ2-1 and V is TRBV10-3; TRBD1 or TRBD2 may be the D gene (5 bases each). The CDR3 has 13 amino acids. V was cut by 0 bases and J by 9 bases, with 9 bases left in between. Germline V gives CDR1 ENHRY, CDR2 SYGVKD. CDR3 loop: CAISESIGTEQFF. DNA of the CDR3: TGTGCCATCAGTGAGTCTATAGGGACTGAGCAGTTCTTC.

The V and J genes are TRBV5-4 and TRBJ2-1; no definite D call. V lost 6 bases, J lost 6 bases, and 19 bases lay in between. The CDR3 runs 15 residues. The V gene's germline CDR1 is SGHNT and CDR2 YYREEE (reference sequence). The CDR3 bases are TGTGCCAGCACCCTTTCCGGAGTCTCGAGCAATGAGCAGTTCTTC. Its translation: CASTLSGVSSNEQFF.

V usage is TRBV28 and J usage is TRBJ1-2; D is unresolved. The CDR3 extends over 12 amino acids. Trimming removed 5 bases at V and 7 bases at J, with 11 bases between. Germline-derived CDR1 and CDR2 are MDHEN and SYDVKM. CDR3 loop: CASSVREGGYTF. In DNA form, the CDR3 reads TGTGCCAGCAGTGTGCGGGAGGGTGGCTACACCTTC.

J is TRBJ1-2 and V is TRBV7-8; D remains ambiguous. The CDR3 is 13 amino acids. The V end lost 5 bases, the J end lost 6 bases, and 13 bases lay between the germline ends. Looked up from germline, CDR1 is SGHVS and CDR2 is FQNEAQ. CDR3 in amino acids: CASSVTQYDGYTF. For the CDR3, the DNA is TGTGCCAGCAGCGTCACCCAGTATGATGGCTACACCTTC. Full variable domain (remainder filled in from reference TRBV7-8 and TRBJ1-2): GAGVSQSPRYKVAKRGQDVALRCDPISGHVSLFWYQQALGQGPEFLTYFQNEAQLDKSGLPSDRFFAERPEGSVSTLKIQRTQQEDSAVYLCASSVTQYDGYTFGSGTRLTVV.

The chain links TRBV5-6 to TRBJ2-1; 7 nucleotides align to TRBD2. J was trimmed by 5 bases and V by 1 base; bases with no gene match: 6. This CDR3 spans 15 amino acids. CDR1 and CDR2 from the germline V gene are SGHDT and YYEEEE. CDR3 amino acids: CASSLPGLGNNEQFF. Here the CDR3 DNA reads TGTGCCAGCAGCTTGCCTGGACTAGGGAACAATGAGCAGTTCTTC.

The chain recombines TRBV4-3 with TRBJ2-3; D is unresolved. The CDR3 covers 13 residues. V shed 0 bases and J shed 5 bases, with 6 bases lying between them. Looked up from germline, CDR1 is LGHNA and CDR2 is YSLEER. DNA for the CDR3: TGCGCCAGCAGCCAAGAAAGTAGAGATACGCAGTATTTT. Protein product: CASSQESRDTQYF.

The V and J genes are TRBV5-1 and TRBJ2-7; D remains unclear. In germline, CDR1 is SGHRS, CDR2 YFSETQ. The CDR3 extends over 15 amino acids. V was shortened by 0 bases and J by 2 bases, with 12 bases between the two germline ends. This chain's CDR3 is CASSLAPETAYEQYF. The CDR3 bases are TGCGCCAGCAGCTTGGCCCCTGAGACCGCCTACGAGCAGTACTTC.

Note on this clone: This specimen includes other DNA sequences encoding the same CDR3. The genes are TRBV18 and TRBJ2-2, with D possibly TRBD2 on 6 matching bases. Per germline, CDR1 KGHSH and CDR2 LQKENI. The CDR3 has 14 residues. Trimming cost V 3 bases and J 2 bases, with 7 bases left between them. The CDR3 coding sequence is TGTGCCAGCTCACCGGGACTCAACACCGGGGAGCTGTTTTTT. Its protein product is CASSPGLNTGELFF.